This T cell receptor beta chain was sequenced in a study of identical twins. This clonotype was counted at least ten times. Its antigen remains unknown. Trimming shortened V by 10 bases and J by 1 base, and 6 bases separated the two germline ends. Germline CDR1 reads ENHRY; CDR2 reads SYGVKD. This CDR3 comprises 11 residues. General observations from the study: Monozygotic twins shared more out-of-frame TCR alpha than recombination models predicted. The abundant beta clonotypes from cord blood had fewer insertions, and memory repertoires had none of this.

A single record per CDR3 protein comes from TCRdb applying MiXCR to the 5' RACE reads. The table has approximately 240,000 distinct CDR3 sequences, over 12% seen once. Sequenced material: memory (CD45RO+) T cells sorted from blood. The rearrangement joins TRBV10-3 to TRBJ2-3; D not certain. The sequence came from a woman aged 18 to 35 in good health. CDR3 in amino acids: CATRGTDTQYF. The CDR3 DNA reads as TGTGCCACCCGGGGCACAGATACGCAGTATTTT.